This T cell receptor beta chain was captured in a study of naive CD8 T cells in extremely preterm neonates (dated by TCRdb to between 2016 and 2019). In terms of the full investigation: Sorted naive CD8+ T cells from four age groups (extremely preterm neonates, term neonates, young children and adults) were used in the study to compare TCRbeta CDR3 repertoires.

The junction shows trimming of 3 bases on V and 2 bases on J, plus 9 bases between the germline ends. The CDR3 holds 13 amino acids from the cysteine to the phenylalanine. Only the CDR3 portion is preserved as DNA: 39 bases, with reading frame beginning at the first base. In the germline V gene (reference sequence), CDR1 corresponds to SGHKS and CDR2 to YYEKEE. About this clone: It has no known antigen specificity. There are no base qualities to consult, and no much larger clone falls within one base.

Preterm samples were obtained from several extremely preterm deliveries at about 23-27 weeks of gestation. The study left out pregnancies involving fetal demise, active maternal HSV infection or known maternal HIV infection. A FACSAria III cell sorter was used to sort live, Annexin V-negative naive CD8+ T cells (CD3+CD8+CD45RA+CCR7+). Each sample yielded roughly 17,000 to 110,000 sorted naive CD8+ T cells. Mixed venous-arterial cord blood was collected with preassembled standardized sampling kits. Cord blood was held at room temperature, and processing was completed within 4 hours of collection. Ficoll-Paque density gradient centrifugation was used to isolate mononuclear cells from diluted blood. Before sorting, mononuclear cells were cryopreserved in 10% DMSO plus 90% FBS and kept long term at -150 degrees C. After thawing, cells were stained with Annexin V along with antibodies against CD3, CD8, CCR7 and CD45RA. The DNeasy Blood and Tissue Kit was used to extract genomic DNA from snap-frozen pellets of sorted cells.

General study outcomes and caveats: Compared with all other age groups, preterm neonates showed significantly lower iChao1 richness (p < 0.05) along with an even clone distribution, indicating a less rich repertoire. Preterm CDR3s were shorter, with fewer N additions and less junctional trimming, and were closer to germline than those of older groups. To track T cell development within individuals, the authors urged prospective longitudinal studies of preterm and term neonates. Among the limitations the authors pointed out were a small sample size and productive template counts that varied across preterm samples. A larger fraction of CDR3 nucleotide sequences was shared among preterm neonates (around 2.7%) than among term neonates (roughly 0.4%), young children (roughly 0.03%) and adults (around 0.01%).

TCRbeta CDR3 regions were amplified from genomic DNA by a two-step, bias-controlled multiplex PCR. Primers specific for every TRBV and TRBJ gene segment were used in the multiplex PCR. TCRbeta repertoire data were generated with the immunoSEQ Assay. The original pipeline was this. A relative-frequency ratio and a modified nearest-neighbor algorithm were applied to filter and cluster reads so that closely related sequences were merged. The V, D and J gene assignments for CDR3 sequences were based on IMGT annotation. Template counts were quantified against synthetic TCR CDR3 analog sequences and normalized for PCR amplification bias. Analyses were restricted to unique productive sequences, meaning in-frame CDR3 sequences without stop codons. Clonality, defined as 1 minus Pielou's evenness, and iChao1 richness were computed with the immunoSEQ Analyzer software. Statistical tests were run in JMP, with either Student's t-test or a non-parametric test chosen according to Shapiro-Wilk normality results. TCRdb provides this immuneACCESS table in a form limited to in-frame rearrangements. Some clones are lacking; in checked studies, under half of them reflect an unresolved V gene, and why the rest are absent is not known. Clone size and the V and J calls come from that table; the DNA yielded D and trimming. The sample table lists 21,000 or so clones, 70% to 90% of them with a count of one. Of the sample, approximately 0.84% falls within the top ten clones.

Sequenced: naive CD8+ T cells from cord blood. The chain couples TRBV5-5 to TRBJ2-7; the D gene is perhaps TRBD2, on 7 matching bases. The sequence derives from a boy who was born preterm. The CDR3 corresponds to CASSWGGPYEQYF. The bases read TGTGCCAGCAGCTGGGGGGGCCCCTACGAGCAGTACTTC.